Listed here is a single T cell receptor beta chain. The antigen is undetermined. Germline V gene sequence: CDR1 SGHTA, CDR2 FQGNSA. The CDR3 extends over 14 amino acids. V lost 3 bases, J lost 9 bases, and 15 bases lay in between. This entry belongs to a study of cytomegalovirus exposure and HLA in healthy donors. Study results and limitations: The investigators catalogued 150 to 200 TCR beta chains as cytomegalovirus-associated. Most TCR sequences were rare, but some public TCRs occurred in many donors.

Assay used: immunoSEQ multiplex PCR; TCRdb lists only in-frame clones, some missing. Among around 100,000 clones listed, around 96% were seen once. The study drew the donors from its 120-subject validation cohort, separate from the approximately 670-subject first cohort. The chain has TRBV7-2 and TRBJ1-5; no reliable D call. Source material: PBMCs. The TCR originated in a woman between 18 and 29 years old in good health and CMV-seronegative. The CDR3 loop is CASSFSGNPGPQHF. The CDR3 DNA reads TGTGCCAGCAGCTTCTCAGGCAATCCTGGGCCCCAGCATTTT. The full variable domain, rest sourced from reference TRBV7-2 and TRBJ1-5, is GAGVSQSPSNKVTEKGKDVELRCDPISGHTALYWYRQSLGQGLEFLIYFQGNSAPDKSGLPSDRFSAERTGGSVSTLTIQRTQQEDSAVYLCASSFSGNPGPQHFGDGTRLSIL.